These 13 T cell receptor beta chains share one sample of origin, sequenced in a study of CXCR4 blockade with PD-1 therapy in pancreatic cancer. TCRdb's copy holds only in-frame clones and misses some; the assay was immunoSEQ multiplex PCR. There are under 4,000 clones in the sample; about two fifths occur only once, and roughly a sixth lies in the top ten. Specimen: tumor tissue. The receptors were gathered from a human donor with pancreatic ductal adenocarcinoma.

Within the sample, this clone is medium-sized. This rearrangement joins TRBV11-3 to TRBJ1-4, with D maybe TRBD1 (5 bases). With 4 bases removed from V and 5 bases from J, the gap between germline ends came to 20 bases. Germline CDR1 and CDR2: SGHNT and YENEEA. The CDR3 contains 17 residues. The CDR3 here is CASSSWTQPSYNEKLFF. CDR3 DNA: TGTGCCAGCAGCTCGTGGACACAGCCGAGTTACAATGAAAAACTGTTTTTT.

This chain joins TRBV18 and TRBJ1-1, with D hard to call. The CDR3 runs 15 residues. Germline V gene sequence: CDR1 KGHSH, CDR2 LQKENI. With 6 bases removed from V and 6 bases from J, the gap between germline ends came to 20 bases. The CDR3 is CASSPIGQRRPEAFF. The CDR3 DNA is TGTGCCAGCTCGCCGATCGGCCAGCGGCGTCCTGAAGCTTTCTTT.

This sequence joins TRBV18 and TRBJ2-2, with 7 bases that match TRBD2. After removal of 2 bases from V and 1 base from J, the junction contained 4 bases not matched to a gene. CDR1 is KGHSH, CDR2 LQKENI, per germline. This CDR3 region has 16 residues. The CDR3 here is CASSPSGDLNTGELFF. The CDR3 DNA follows: TGTGCCAGCTCACCAAGCGGGGACCTGAACACCGGGGAGCTGTTTTTT. Together with reference TRBV18 and TRBJ2-2, the CDR3 gives the full variable domain: NAGVMQNPRHLVRRRGQEARLRCSPMKGHSHVYWYRQLPEEGLKFMVYLQKENIIDESGMPKERFSAEFPKEGPSILRIQQVVRGDSAAYFCASSPSGDLNTGELFFGEGSRLTVL.

The genes are TRBV14 and TRBJ2-7; possibly TRBD2 for D (5 bases). CDR1 SGHDN and CDR2 FVKESK come from the germline V gene. The CDR3 runs to 15 residues. V was pared by 4 bases and J by 2 bases, with 15 bases between. The CDR3 loop is CASSRNRGPTYEQYF. CDR3 sequence (DNA): TGTGCCAGCAGCCGGAATCGCGGGCCCACCTACGAGCAGTACTTC.

The chain carries TRBV30 and TRBJ2-5; D unresolved. This CDR3 comprises 11 residues. Trimming took 0 bases from V and 5 from J, leaving 4 bases between them. From germline, CDR1 is GTSNPN and CDR2 SVGIG (reference sequence). CDR3 nucleotides: TGTGCCTGGAGTGTTGGGGAGACCCAGTACTTC. Encoded protein: CAWSVGETQYF.

This chain uses TRBV19 with TRBJ1-1; D not certain. Germline-derived CDR1 and CDR2 are LNHDA and SQIVND (reference sequence). Trimming cost V 5 bases and J 5 bases, with 12 bases left between them. This CDR3 contains 13 residues. Written as DNA, the CDR3 is TGTGCCAGTAGTCCGCACATTGGAACTGAAGCTTTCTTT. Protein sequence: CASSPHIGTEAFF.

This clone appeared a few times. CDR3 region: CSGVRQGGTEAFF. As DNA, the CDR3 is TGCAGCGGCGTTAGACAGGGTGGCACTGAAGCTTTCTTT. The chain has TRBV29-1 and TRBJ1-1; 7 nucleotides match TRBD1. V was clipped by 7 bases and J by 4 bases; unmatched bases: 9. This CDR3 region has 13 residues. Germline V gives CDR1 SQVTM, CDR2 ANQGSEA.

The rearrangement joins TRBV6-8 to TRBJ2-1; 8 bases fit TRBD2. The V and J ends lost 5 bases and 10 bases, in that order; junction bases with no gene match: 13. Germline values: CDR1 MNHGY, CDR2 SAAAGT. This CDR3 spans 15 amino acids. The CDR3 protein is CASSDGGVAGREQFF. The CDR3 DNA reads TGTGCCAGCAGTGACGGTGGGGTAGCGGGGAGAGAGCAGTTCTTC.

The genes are TRBV19 and TRBJ2-5; 7 bases are shared with TRBD1. V was clipped by 6 bases and J by 5 bases; unmatched bases: 6. CDR1 is LNHDA and CDR2 is SQIVND in the germline V gene (reference sequence). CDR3 length: 13 amino acids. The CDR3, as DNA: TGTGCCAGTAGGAGCAGGGGGTACGAGACCCAGTACTTC. It yields the protein CASRSRGYETQYF.

V usage is TRBV10-2 and J usage is TRBJ2-7; a weak D match, TRBD2 (6 bases). The CDR3 has 15 residues. CDR1 is WSHSY and CDR2 is SAAADI in the germline V gene. The V end was cut by 5 bases, the J end by 4 bases, with 18 bases between. CDR3 loop: CASSTGLSGRYEQYF. CDR3 nucleotides: TGCGCCAGCAGTACGGGACTCTCTGGCCGTTACGAGCAGTACTTC.

The chain carries TRBV6-8 and TRBJ2-3; 8 nucleotides match TRBD1. V trimming: 3 bases; J trimming: 6 bases; junction bases outside the gene matches: 8. CDR1 is MNHGY and CDR2 is SAAAGT in the germline V gene. The CDR3 sequence is 15 residues long. CDR3 amino acids: CASSYPGTGRDTQYF. DNA for the CDR3: TGTGCCAGCAGTTATCCCGGGACAGGTAGGGATACGCAGTATTTT.

The chain joins TRBV14 to TRBJ2-7; 7 positions match TRBD1. CDR1 is SGHDN and CDR2 is FVKESK in the germline V gene. The V gene end was trimmed by 0 bases and the J gene end by 9 bases; junction bases not matched to a gene: 8. The CDR3 is 14 amino acids. CDR3 coding DNA: TGTGCCAGCAGCCAAGATAGAGGACAGGCGGGGCAGTACTTC. Protein product: CASSQDRGQAGQYF. Supplemented by reference TRBV14 and TRBJ2-7, the full variable domain reads EAGVTQFPSHSVIEKGQTVTLRCDPISGHDNLYWYRRVMGKEIKFLLHFVKESKQDESGMPNNRFLAERTGGTYSTLKVQPAELEDSGVYFCASSQDRGQAGQYFGPGTRLTVT.

This clone has only a few counts. V usage is TRBV6-8 and J usage is TRBJ2-3; 12 nucleotides align to TRBD2. Germline loops: CDR1 MNHGY, CDR2 SAAAGT. V was clipped by 5 bases and J by 5 bases; unmatched bases: 8. The CDR3 consists of 16 residues. The CDR3 loop reads CASSRTSGGRQDTQYF. The CDR3 bases are TGTGCCAGCAGTAGAACTAGCGGGGGGCGGCAAGATACGCAGTATTTT.